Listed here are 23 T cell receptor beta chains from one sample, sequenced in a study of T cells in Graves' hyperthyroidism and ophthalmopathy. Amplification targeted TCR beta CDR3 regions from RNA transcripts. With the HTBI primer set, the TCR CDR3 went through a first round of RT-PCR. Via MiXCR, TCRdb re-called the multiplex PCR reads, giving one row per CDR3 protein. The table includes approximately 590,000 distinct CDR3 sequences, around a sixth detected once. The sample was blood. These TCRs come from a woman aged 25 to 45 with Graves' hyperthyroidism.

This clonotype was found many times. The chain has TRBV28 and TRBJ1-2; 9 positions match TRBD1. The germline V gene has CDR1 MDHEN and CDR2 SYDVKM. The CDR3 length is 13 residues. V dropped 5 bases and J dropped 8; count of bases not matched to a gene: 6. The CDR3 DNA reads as TGTGCCAGCAGTAAAAGGACAGGGGACGGCTACACCTTC. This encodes CASSKRTGDGYTF.

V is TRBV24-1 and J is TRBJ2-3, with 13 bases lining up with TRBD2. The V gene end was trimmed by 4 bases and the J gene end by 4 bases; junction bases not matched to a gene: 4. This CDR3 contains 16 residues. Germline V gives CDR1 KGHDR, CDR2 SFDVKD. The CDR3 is CATSDRTSGSSDTQYF. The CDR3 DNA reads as TGTGCCACCAGTGACAGGACTAGCGGGAGTTCAGATACGCAGTATTTT.

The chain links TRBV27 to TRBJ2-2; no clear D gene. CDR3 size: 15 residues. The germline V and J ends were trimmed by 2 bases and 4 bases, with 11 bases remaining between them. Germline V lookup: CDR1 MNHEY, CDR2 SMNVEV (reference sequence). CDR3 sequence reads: CASSLNAAVTGELFF. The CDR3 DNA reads TGTGCCAGCAGTTTAAATGCGGCGGTCACCGGGGAGCTGTTTTTT.

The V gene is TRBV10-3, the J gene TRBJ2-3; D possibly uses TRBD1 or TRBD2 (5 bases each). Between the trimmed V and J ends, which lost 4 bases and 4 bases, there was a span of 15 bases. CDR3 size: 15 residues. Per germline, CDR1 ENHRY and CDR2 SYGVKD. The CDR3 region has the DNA TGTGCCATCAGTGTGGGGCTAGCAGGTGCAGATACGCAGTATTTT. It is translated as CAISVGLAGADTQYF.

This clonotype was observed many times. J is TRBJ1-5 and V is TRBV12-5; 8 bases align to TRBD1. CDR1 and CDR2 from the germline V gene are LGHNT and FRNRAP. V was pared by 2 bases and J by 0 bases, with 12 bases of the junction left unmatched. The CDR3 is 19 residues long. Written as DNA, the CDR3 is TGTGCTAGTGGTTTGTACTGGGACAGGAGAAACTCTAGCAATCAGCCCCAGCATTTT. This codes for CASGLYWDRRNSSNQPQHF.

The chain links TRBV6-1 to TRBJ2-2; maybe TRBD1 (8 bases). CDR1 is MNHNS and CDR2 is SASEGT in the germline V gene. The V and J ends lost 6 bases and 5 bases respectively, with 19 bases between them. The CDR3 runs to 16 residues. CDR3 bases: TGTGCCAGCAGCCAAAGAGGACAGGGAGGGACCGGGGAGCTGTTTTTT. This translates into CASSQRGQGGTGELFF.

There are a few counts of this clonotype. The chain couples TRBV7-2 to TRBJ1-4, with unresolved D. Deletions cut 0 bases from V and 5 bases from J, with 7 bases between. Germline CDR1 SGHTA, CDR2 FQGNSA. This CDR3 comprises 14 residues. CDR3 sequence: CASSLAWQNEKLFF. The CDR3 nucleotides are TGTGCCAGCAGCTTAGCGTGGCAGAATGAAAAACTGTTTTTT.

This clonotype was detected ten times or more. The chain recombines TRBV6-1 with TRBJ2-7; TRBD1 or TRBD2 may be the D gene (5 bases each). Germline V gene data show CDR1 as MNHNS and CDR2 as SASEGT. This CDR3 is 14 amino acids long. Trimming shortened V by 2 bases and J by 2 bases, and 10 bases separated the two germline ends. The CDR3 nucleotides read TGTGCCAGCAGTGAACGGCAGGGACCCTACGAGCAGTACTTC. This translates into CASSERQGPYEQYF.

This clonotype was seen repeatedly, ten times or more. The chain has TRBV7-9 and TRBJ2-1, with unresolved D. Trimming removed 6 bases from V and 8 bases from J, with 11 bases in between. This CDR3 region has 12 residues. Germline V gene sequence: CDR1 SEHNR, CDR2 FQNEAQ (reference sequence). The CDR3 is CASRPWVHEQFF. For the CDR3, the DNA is TGTGCCAGCAGACCCTGGGTTCATGAGCAGTTCTTC. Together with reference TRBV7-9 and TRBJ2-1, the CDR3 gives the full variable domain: DTGVSQNPRHKITKRGQNVTFRCDPISEHNRLYWYRQTLGQGPEFLTYFQNEAQLEKSRLLSDRFSAERPKGSFSTLEIQRTEQGDSAMYLCASRPWVHEQFFGPGTRLTVL.

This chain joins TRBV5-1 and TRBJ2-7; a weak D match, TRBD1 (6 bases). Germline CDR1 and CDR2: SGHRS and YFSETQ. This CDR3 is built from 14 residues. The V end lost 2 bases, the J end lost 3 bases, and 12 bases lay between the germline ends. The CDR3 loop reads CASSFFTGNYEQYF. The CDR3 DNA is TGCGCCAGCAGCTTCTTTACAGGGAACTACGAGCAGTACTTC.

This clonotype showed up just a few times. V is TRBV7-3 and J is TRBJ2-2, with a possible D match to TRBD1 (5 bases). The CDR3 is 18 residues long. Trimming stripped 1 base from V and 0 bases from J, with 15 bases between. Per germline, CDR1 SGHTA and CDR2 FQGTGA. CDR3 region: CASSLKPGLGPNTGELFF. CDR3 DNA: TGTGCCAGCAGCTTAAAACCAGGGTTGGGTCCGAACACCGGGGAGCTGTTTTTT.

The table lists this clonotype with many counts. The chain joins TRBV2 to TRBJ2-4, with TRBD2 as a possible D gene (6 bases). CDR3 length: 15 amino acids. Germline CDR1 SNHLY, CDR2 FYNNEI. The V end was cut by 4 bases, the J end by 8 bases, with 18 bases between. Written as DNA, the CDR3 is TGTGCCAGCAGTGGGGACTGGTATTCGAGAGACATTCAGTACTTC. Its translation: CASSGDWYSRDIQYF.

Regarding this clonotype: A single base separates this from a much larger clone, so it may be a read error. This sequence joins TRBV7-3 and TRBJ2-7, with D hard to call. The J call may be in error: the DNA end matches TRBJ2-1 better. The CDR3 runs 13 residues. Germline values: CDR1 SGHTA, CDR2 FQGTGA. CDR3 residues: CASSSVDGYEQFF. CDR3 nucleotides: TGTGCCAGCAGCTCCGTGGACGGATACGAGCAGTTCTTC.

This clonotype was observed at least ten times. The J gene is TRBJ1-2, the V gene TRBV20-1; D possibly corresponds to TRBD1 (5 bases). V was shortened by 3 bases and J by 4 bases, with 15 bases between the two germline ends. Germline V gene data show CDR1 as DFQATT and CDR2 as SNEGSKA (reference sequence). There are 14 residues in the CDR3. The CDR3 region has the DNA TGCAGTGCTAGTGGGACTTCGTTGCGCTATGGCTACACCTTC. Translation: CSASGTSLRYGYTF.

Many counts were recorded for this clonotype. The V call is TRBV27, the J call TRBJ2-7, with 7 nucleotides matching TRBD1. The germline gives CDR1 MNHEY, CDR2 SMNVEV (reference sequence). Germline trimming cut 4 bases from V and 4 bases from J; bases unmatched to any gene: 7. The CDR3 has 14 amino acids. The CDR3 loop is CASSSPGQTYEQYF. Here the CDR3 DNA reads TGTGCCAGCAGTTCCCCGGGACAGACTTACGAGCAGTACTTC.

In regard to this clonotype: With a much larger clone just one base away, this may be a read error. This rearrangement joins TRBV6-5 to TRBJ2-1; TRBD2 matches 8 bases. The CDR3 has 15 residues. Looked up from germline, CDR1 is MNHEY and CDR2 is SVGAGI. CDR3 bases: TGTGCCAGCGGTTACCGGGAGGGTATTAACAATGAGCAGTTCTTC. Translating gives CASGYREGINNEQFF.

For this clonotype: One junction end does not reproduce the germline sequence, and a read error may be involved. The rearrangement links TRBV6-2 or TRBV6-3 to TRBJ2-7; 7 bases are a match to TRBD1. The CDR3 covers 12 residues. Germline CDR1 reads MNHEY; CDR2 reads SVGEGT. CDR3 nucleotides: TGTGCCACCGGACAGGTCGCCTACGGGCAGTACTTC. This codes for CATGQVAYGQYF.

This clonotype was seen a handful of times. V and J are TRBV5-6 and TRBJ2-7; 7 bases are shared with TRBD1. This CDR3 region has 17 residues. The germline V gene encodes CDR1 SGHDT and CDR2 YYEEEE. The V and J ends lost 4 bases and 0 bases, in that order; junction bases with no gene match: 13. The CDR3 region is CASSTRERQGPSYEQYF. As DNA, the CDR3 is TGTGCCAGCAGCACCCGGGAACGACAGGGACCCTCCTACGAGCAGTACTTC.

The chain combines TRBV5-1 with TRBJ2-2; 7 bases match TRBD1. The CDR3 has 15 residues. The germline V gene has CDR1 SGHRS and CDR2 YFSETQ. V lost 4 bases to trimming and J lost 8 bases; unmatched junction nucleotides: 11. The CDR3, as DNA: TGCGCCAGCAGCCTTTCCGGGACAGACGAAGGGGAGCTGTTTTTT. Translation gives CASSLSGTDEGELFF.

As DNA, the CDR3 is TGTGCCAGTAGACCCGACAGGAGCTATGGCTACACCTTC. Translating it yields CASRPDRSYGYTF. The chain uses TRBV19 and TRBJ1-2; D is perhaps TRBD1 (6 bases). The CDR3 is 13 amino acids. With 6 bases removed from V and 4 bases from J, the gap between germline ends came to 12 bases. Germline CDR1 reads LNHDA; CDR2 reads SQIVND (reference sequence).

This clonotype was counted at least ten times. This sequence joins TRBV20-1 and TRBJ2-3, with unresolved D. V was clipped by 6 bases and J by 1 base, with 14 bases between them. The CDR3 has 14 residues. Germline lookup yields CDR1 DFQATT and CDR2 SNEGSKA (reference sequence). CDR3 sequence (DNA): TGCAGTGCCAAGCCCGGCCCTGGCACAGATACGCAGTATTTT. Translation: CSAKPGPGTDTQYF.

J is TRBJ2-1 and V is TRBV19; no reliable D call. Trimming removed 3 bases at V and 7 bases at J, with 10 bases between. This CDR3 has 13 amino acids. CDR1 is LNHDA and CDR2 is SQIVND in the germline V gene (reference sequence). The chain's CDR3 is CASSISLGNEQFF. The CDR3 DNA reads TGTGCCAGTAGTATCTCTCTGGGGAATGAGCAGTTCTTC.

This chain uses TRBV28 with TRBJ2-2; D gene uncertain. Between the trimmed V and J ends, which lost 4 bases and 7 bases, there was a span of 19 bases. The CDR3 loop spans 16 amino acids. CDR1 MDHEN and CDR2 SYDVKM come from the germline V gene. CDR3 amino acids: CASSSPYGRTGGELFF. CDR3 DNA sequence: TGTGCCAGCAGTTCCCCCTATGGTCGTACCGGCGGGGAGCTGTTTTTT. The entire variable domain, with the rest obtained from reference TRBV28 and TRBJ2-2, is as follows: DVKVTQSSRYLVKRTGEKVFLECVQDMDHENMFWYRQDPGLGLRLIYFSYDVKMKEKGDIPEGYSVSREKKERFSLILESASTNQTSMYLCASSSPYGRTGGELFFGEGSRLTVL.